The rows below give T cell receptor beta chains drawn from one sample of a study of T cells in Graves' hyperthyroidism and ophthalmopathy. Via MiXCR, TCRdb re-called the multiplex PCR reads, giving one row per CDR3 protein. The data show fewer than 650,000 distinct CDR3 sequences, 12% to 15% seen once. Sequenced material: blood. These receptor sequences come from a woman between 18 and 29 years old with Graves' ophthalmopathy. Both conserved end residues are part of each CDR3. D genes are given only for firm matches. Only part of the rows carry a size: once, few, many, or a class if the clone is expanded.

CDR3 protein: CSVVASGTYEQFF
CDR3 DNA: TGCAGCGTTGTGGCTAGCGGGACCTACGAGCAGTTCTTC
D gene: TRBD2
J gene: TRBJ2-1
V gene: TRBV29-1
clone size: -

CDR3 protein: CASGPSRLALQETQYF
CDR3 DNA: TGTGCTAGTGGCCCTTCGAGACTAGCCCTCCAAGAGACCCAGTACTTC
D gene: TRBD2
J gene: TRBJ2-5
V gene: TRBV12-5
clone size: -

CDR3 protein: CASSDRAYEQYF
CDR3 DNA: TGTGCCAGCAGTGATCGAGCCTACGAGCAGTACTTC
D gene: -
J gene: TRBJ2-7
V gene: TRBV2
clone size: many

CDR3 protein: CASRAPFRNRGEQFF
CDR3 DNA: TGTGCCAGCAGGGCACCCTTCAGAAATCGGGGTGAGCAGTTCTTC
D gene: -
J gene: TRBJ2-1
V gene: TRBV12-3/TRBV12-4
clone size: many

CDR3 protein: CASSYLDRNNEQFF
CDR3 DNA: TGTGCCAGCAGTTACCTAGACAGAAACAATGAGCAGTTCTTC
D gene: -
J gene: TRBJ2-1
V gene: TRBV6-6
clone size: many

CDR3 protein: CAWSVEFQSYNEQFF
CDR3 DNA: TGTGCCTGGAGTGTCGAGTTCCAATCCTACAATGAGCAGTTCTTC
D gene: -
J gene: TRBJ2-1
V gene: TRBV30
clone size: many

CDR3 protein: CASKGGGEAFF
CDR3 DNA: TGTGCCAGTAAGGGGGGGGGTGAAGCTTTCTTT
D gene: -
J gene: TRBJ1-1
V gene: TRBV19
clone size: -

CDR3 protein: CASSLVWGADGYTF
CDR3 DNA: TGTGCCAGCAGTTTGGTGTGGGGGGCGGATGGCTACACCTTC
D gene: -
J gene: TRBJ1-2
V gene: TRBV12-3/TRBV12-4
clone size: many

CDR3 protein: CASSWQAKAPLHF
CDR3 DNA: TGTGCCAGTAGTTGGCAGGCTAAGGCACCCCTCCACTTT
D gene: -
J gene: TRBJ1-6
V gene: TRBV19
clone size: few

CDR3 protein: CASSQEGQAKNIQYF
CDR3 DNA: TGTGCCAGCAGCCAAGAGGGACAGGCCAAAAACATTCAGTACTTC
D gene: TRBD1
J gene: TRBJ2-4
V gene: TRBV3-1
clone size: -

CDR3 protein: CASYPGLAGLNSYNEQFF
CDR3 DNA: TGTGCCAGCTACCCCGGACTAGCGGGATTGAATTCCTACAATGAGCAGTTCTTC
D gene: TRBD2
J gene: TRBJ2-1
V gene: TRBV5-6
clone size: -

CDR3 protein: CSARGGGGVVLGGYTF
CDR3 DNA: TGCAGTGCTAGAGGGGGGGGCGGGGTCGTTTTGGGTGGCTACACCTTC
D gene: -
J gene: TRBJ1-2
V gene: TRBV20-1
clone size: -

CDR3 protein: CASSPENLPSLYQETQYF
CDR3 DNA: TGTGCCAGCAGCCCCGAAAACCTGCCGTCCCTGTACCAAGAGACCCAGTACTTC
D gene: -
J gene: TRBJ2-5
V gene: TRBV6-1
clone size: many

CDR3 protein: CASSSGGGRETQYF
CDR3 DNA: TGTGCCAGCAGCTCCGGGGGGGGGCGAGAGACCCAGTACTTC
D gene: TRBD2
J gene: TRBJ2-5
V gene: TRBV11-3
clone size: -

CDR3 protein: CASSSPGQGGGFF
CDR3 DNA: TGTGCCAGCAGTTCGCCGGGACAGGGCGGGGGGTTCTTC
D gene: TRBD1
J gene: TRBJ2-1
V gene: TRBV28
clone size: -

CDR3 protein: CASSYSGTGRETQYF
CDR3 DNA: TGTGCCAGCAGTTACTCTGGGACAGGGAGAGAGACCCAGTACTTC
D gene: TRBD1
J gene: TRBJ2-5
V gene: TRBV6-5
clone size: many

CDR3 protein: CAWRGAAEQFF
CDR3 DNA: TGTGCCTGGAGAGGTGCGGCTGAGCAGTTCTTC
D gene: -
J gene: TRBJ2-1
V gene: TRBV30
clone size: many

CDR3 protein: CVSSTMGAEAFF
CDR3 DNA: TGTGTCAGCAGTACCATGGGGGCCGAAGCTTTCTTT
D gene: -
J gene: TRBJ1-1
V gene: TRBV6-1
clone size: -

CDR3 protein: CASSLGRGGNEQYF
CDR3 DNA: TGCGCCAGCAGCTTGGGGAGGGGAGGAAACGAGCAGTACTTC
D gene: -
J gene: TRBJ2-7
V gene: TRBV5-1
clone size: -

CDR3 protein: CAIRSQNTEAFF
CDR3 DNA: TGTGCCATCAGATCCCAGAACACTGAAGCTTTCTTT
D gene: -
J gene: TRBJ1-1
V gene: TRBV10-3
clone size: few

CDR3 protein: CASRPQTNYGYTF
CDR3 DNA: TGTGCCAGCAGGCCCCAGACTAACTATGGCTACACCTTC
D gene: -
J gene: TRBJ1-2
V gene: TRBV6-1
clone size: many

CDR3 protein: CASSITGLAGGRNEQFF
CDR3 DNA: TGTGCCAGCAGCATAACGGGACTAGCGGGAGGGCGTAATGAGCAGTTCTTC
D gene: TRBD2
J gene: TRBJ2-1
V gene: TRBV6-2/TRBV6-3
clone size: few

CDR3 protein: CASSLGGGTSGWGRYSDTQYF
CDR3 DNA: TGTGCCAGCAGCTTAGGGGGTGGGACTAGCGGGTGGGGCCGGTACTCAGATACGCAGTATTTT
D gene: TRBD2
J gene: TRBJ2-3
V gene: TRBV7-2
clone size: many

CDR3 protein: CAARGGHAMETQYF
CDR3 DNA: TGTGCCGCTCGGGGGGGACACGCCATGGAGACCCAGTACTTC
D gene: TRBD2
J gene: TRBJ2-5
V gene: TRBV28
clone size: many

CDR3 protein: CASSFDSPNSYEQYF
CDR3 DNA: TGTGCCAGCAGCTTTGACTCGCCGAACTCCTACGAGCAGTACTTC
D gene: -
J gene: TRBJ2-7
V gene: TRBV7-2
clone size: many

CDR3 protein: CAIPAGERSYEQYF
CDR3 DNA: TGTGCCATACCAGCTGGAGAGCGCTCCTACGAGCAGTACTTC
D gene: -
J gene: TRBJ2-7
V gene: TRBV12-3/TRBV12-4
clone size: many

CDR3 protein: CASSYIAGESGSSYEQYF
CDR3 DNA: TGTGCCAGCAGTTATATAGCGGGAGAGTCGGGGAGCTCCTACGAGCAGTACTTC
D gene: TRBD2
J gene: TRBJ2-7
V gene: TRBV28
clone size: many

CDR3 protein: CAITPLAGGHEQYF
CDR3 DNA: TGTGCCATCACCCCACTAGCGGGAGGGCACGAGCAGTACTTC
D gene: TRBD2
J gene: TRBJ2-7
V gene: TRBV10-3
clone size: many

CDR3 protein: CASSLARDRNEQYF
CDR3 DNA: TGCGCCAGCAGCTTGGCACGGGACAGAAACGAGCAGTACTTC
D gene: TRBD1
J gene: TRBJ2-7
V gene: TRBV5-1
clone size: many

CDR3 protein: CASSYPGLAGNDFYEQYF
CDR3 DNA: TGTGCCAGCAGTTACCCCGGACTAGCGGGCAACGATTTCTACGAGCAGTACTTC
D gene: TRBD2
J gene: TRBJ2-7
V gene: TRBV6-8
clone size: -

CDR3 protein: CASSFSLDQPQHF
CDR3 DNA: TGTGCCAGCAGTTTTTCGCTAGATCAGCCCCAGCATTTT
D gene: -
J gene: TRBJ1-5
V gene: TRBV27
clone size: -

CDR3 protein: CASSGVSGRSEQYF
CDR3 DNA: TGTGCCAGCAGTGGGGTTAGCGGGAGGTCCGAGCAGTACTTC
D gene: TRBD2
J gene: TRBJ2-7
V gene: TRBV2
clone size: -

CDR3 protein: CASSYSWAEKQFF
CDR3 DNA: TGTGCCAGCAGTTACTCCTGGGCGGAGAAGCAGTTCTTC
D gene: -
J gene: TRBJ2-1
V gene: TRBV6-5
clone size: few

CDR3 protein: CASSLRQGGELFF
CDR3 DNA: TGTGCCAGCAGCTTAAGGCAGGGGGGGGAGCTGTTTTTT
D gene: -
J gene: TRBJ2-2
V gene: TRBV7-3
clone size: many

CDR3 protein: CASSSVGTGWDEQFF
CDR3 DNA: TGTGCCAGCAGCTCTGTGGGGACAGGATGGGATGAGCAGTTCTTC
D gene: TRBD1
J gene: TRBJ2-1
V gene: TRBV7-2
clone size: few

CDR3 protein: CSAGKEASVNTEAFF
CDR3 DNA: TGCAGCGCCGGAAAAGAGGCCAGCGTGAACACTGAAGCTTTCTTT
D gene: -
J gene: TRBJ1-1
V gene: TRBV29-1
clone size: many

CDR3 protein: CASSSPGRGGVYGYTF
CDR3 DNA: TGTGCCAGCAGTTCCCCCGGACGGGGAGGGGTCTATGGCTACACCTTC
D gene: -
J gene: TRBJ1-2
V gene: TRBV27
clone size: few

CDR3 protein: CASSQPETSFNEQFF
CDR3 DNA: TGTGCCAGCAGCCAACCAGAGACTAGCTTCAATGAGCAGTTCTTC
D gene: TRBD2
J gene: TRBJ2-1
V gene: TRBV7-3
clone size: many

CDR3 protein: CATSKRGDEQFF
CDR3 DNA: TGTGCCACCAGTAAGAGGGGGGATGAGCAGTTCTTC
D gene: -
J gene: TRBJ2-1
V gene: TRBV24-1
clone size: -

CDR3 protein: CASSLGRGPRSTDTQYF
CDR3 DNA: TGTGCCAGCAGCTTAGGGAGGGGGCCGAGGAGCACAGATACGCAGTATTTT
D gene: -
J gene: TRBJ2-3
V gene: TRBV7-9
clone size: few

CDR3 protein: CASSLWSSGKETQYF
CDR3 DNA: TGTGCCAGCAGTTTATGGTCTAGCGGGAAAGAGACCCAGTACTTC
D gene: TRBD2
J gene: TRBJ2-5
V gene: TRBV28
clone size: many

CDR3 protein: CASRTGISYGYTF
CDR3 DNA: TGTGCCAGCAGGACCGGGATTAGCTATGGCTACACCTTC
D gene: -
J gene: TRBJ1-2
V gene: TRBV28
clone size: many

CDR3 protein: CASSLTLLQGSSYGYTF
CDR3 DNA: TGTGCCAGCAGCCTCACCCTCCTGCAGGGAAGTAGTTATGGCTACACCTTC
D gene: -
J gene: TRBJ1-2
V gene: TRBV6-1
clone size: -

CDR3 protein: CASSHLQGNSSWSYEQYF
CDR3 DNA: TGTGCCAGCAGCCATTTACAGGGGAACAGCTCCTGGTCCTACGAGCAGTACTTC
D gene: TRBD1
J gene: TRBJ2-7
V gene: TRBV14
clone size: few

CDR3 protein: CAISEGREGFGETQYF
CDR3 DNA: TGTGCCATCAGTGAAGGACGGGAGGGTTTCGGGGAGACCCAGTACTTC
D gene: TRBD2
J gene: TRBJ2-5
V gene: TRBV10-3
clone size: many

CDR3 protein: CSASMNTEAFF
CDR3 DNA: TGCAGTGCTAGTATGAACACTGAAGCTTTCTTT
D gene: -
J gene: TRBJ1-1
V gene: TRBV20-1
clone size: many

CDR3 protein: CAWSTTGGDEKLFF
CDR3 DNA: TGTGCCTGGAGTACTACAGGGGGAGACGAAAAACTGTTTTTT
D gene: TRBD1
J gene: TRBJ1-4
V gene: TRBV30
clone size: many

CDR3 protein: CASSDGQGAYEKLFF
CDR3 DNA: TGTGCCAGCAGTGATGGACAGGGGGCCTATGAAAAACTGTTTTTT
D gene: TRBD1
J gene: TRBJ1-4
V gene: TRBV25-1
clone size: -